Below, 4 T cell receptor beta chains from the same sample are listed, as sequenced in a study of TIL therapy for anti-PD-1-resistant metastatic lung cancer. The immunoSEQ assay was v3. Clones were read by immunoSEQ multiplex PCR, and TCRdb kept only the in-frame ones, dropping some. The repertoire holds roughly 20,000 clones, around 79% seen once, with around 7% in the top ten. Time point denoted: pre-treatment sample, taken before nivolumab and TIL therapy. Sequencing used blood, obtained at baseline. The receptors originated from a person between 30 and 80 years old with non-small cell lung cancer.

The chain is built from TRBV4-2 and TRBJ2-7, with 7 bases identical to TRBD1. This CDR3 spans 12 amino acids. V shed 4 bases, J shed 9 bases, and the junction held 6 bases outside the gene matches. CDR1 and CDR2 (germline): LGHNA, YNFKEQ. The CDR3 DNA reads as TGTGCCAGCAGCCCCGACAGGGTAAGGCAGTACTTC. It yields the protein CASSPDRVRQYF.

The chain employs TRBV19 and TRBJ1-1; a weak D match, TRBD1 (6 bases). The CDR3 consists of 16 residues. CDR1 is LNHDA and CDR2 is SQIVND in the germline V gene (reference sequence). Trimming took off 5 bases at V and 5 bases at J, with 21 bases between the two ends. This CDR3 is CASSPWTEQIRTEAFF. CDR3 bases: TGTGCCAGTAGTCCTTGGACAGAGCAAATTAGGACTGAAGCTTTCTTT.

This sequence joins TRBV10-2 and TRBJ2-1; D is perhaps TRBD2 (5 bases). The CDR3 runs to 15 residues. Deletions cut 3 bases from V and 0 bases from J, with 9 bases between. Germline CDR1 is WSHSY and CDR2 is SAAADI. CDR3 coding DNA: TGCGCCAGCAGTGATTGGAGGAGCTCCTACAATGAGCAGTTCTTC. It codes for CASSDWRSSYNEQFF.

The J gene is TRBJ2-2, the V gene TRBV6-5; 7 nucleotides agree with TRBD1. The ends lost 6 bases at V and 4 bases at J; junction bases unmatched: 2. From germline, CDR1 is MNHEY and CDR2 SVGAGI. The CDR3 loop spans 13 amino acids. CDR3: CASRHRGTGELFF. The CDR3 DNA follows: TGTGCCAGCAGACACAGGGGCACCGGGGAGCTGTTTTTT.